This T cell receptor beta chain was documented in a study of blood T cell repertoires in COVID-19. The age range of participants was 18 to 89 years, with residence in about two dozen US areas. Profiling relied on immunoSEQ multiplex PCR, and the TCRdb table lists in-frame clones only, not all of them. The profile shows under 400,000 clones, about 89% of them singletons. The germline gives CDR1 MDHEN, CDR2 SYDVKM. Unmatched junction bases numbered 6, after V lost 2 bases and J lost 4 bases. There are 16 residues in the CDR3. The sequencing input was PBMCs or T cells enriched from blood (not recorded which). The sequence was obtained from a man between 35 and 55 years old in a cohort exposed to, infected with or recovered from COVID-19 (not recorded which). The chain uses TRBV28 and TRBJ1-2, with 11 bases identical to TRBD1. The DNA for the CDR3 is TGTGCCAGCAGTTTAGGTGGACAGGGGGCGGGCTATGGCTACACCTTC. Translated: CASSLGGQGAGYGYTF.